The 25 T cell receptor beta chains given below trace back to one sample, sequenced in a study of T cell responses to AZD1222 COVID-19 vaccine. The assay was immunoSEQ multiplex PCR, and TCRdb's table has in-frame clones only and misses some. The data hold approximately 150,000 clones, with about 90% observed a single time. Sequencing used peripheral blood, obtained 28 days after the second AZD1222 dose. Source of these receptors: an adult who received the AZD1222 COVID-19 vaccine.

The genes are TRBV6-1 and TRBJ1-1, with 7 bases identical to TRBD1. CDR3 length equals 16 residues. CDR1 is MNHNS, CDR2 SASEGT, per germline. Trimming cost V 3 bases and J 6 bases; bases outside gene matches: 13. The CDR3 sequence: CASSDIQGRGSAEAFF. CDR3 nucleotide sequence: TGTGCCAGCAGTGATATCCAGGGCAGGGGGAGTGCTGAAGCTTTCTTT.

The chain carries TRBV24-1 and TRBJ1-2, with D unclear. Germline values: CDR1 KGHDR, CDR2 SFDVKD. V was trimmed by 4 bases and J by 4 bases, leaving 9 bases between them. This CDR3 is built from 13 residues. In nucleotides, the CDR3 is TGTGCCACCAGTGACCGCAGAGGCTATGGCTACACCTTC. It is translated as CATSDRRGYGYTF.

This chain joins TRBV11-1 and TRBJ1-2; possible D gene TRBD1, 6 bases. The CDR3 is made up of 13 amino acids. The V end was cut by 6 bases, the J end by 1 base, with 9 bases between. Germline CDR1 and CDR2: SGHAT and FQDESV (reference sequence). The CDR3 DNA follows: TGTGCCAGCAGTTCACAGGGTAACTATGGCTACACCTTC. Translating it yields CASSSQGNYGYTF.

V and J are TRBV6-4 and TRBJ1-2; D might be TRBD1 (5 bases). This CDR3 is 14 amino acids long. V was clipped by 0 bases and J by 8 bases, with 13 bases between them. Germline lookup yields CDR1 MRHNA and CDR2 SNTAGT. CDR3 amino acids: CASSDSGESRGYTF. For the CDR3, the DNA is TGTGCCAGCAGTGACTCGGGGGAATCAAGAGGCTACACCTTC.

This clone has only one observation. CDR3 sequence (DNA): TGTGCCATCAGTGAGTCTCCAGGGACAGCTTTCAATCAGCCCCAGCATTTT. This encodes CAISESPGTAFNQPQHF. The rearrangement links TRBV10-3 to TRBJ1-5; TRBD1 aligns across 7 bases. CDR3 length: 17 residues. Germline CDR1 reads ENHRY; CDR2 reads SYGVKD. J lost 3 bases, V lost 0 bases, and 8 bases had no gene match.

The CDR3 protein is CASSKDGHEGSGYTF. CDR3 bases: TGCGCCAGCAGCAAGGACGGTCATGAGGGAAGTGGCTACACCTTC. The genes are TRBV5-1 and TRBJ1-2; D unclear. CDR3 size: 15 residues. Germline V gene data show CDR1 as SGHRS and CDR2 as YFSETQ. Trimming took 4 bases from V and 7 from J, leaving 20 bases between them.

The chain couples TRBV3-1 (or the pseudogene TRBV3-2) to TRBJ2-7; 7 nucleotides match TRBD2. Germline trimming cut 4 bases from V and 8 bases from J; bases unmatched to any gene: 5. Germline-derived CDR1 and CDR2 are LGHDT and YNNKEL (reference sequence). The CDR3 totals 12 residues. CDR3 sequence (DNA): TGTGCCAGCAGCCTCTGGACTAGTCAGCAGTACTTC. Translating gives CASSLWTSQQYF.

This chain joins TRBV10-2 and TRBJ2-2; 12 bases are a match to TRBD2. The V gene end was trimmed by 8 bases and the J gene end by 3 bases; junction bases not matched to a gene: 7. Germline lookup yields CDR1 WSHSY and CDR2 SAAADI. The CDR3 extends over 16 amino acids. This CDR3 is CASGRLAGAYTGELFF. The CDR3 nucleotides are TGCGCCAGCGGTAGACTAGCGGGGGCCTACACCGGGGAGCTGTTTTTT.

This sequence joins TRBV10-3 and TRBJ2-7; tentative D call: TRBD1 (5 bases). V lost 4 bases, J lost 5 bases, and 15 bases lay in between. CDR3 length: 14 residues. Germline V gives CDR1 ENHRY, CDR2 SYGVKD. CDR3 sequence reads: CAISGGPAWDEQYF. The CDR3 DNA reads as TGTGCCATCAGTGGGGGCCCGGCTTGGGACGAGCAGTACTTC.

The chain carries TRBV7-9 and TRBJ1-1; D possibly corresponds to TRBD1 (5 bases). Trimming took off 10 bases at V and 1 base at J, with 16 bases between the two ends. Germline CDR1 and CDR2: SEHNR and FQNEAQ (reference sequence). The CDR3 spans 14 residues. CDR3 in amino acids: CATSGELSNTEAFF. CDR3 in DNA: TGTGCCACCTCGGGGGAACTATCGAACACTGAAGCTTTCTTT.

The CDR3 coding sequence is TGTGCCAGCAGCGTTAGCGGGGGGCGAGACAATGAGCAGTTCTTC. The encoded protein is CASSVSGGRDNEQFF. This sequence joins TRBV9 and TRBJ2-1; the match to TRBD2 covers 10 bases. The CDR3 loop spans 15 amino acids. Germline V gives CDR1 SGDLS, CDR2 YYNGEE. The ends lost 2 bases at V and 5 bases at J; junction bases unmatched: 4.

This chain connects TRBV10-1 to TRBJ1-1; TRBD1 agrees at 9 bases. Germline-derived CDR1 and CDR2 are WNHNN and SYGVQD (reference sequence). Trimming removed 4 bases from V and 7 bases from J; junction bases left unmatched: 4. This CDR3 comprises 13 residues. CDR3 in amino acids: CASSADRGYEAFF. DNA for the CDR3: TGCGCCAGCAGTGCGGACAGGGGATATGAAGCTTTCTTT.

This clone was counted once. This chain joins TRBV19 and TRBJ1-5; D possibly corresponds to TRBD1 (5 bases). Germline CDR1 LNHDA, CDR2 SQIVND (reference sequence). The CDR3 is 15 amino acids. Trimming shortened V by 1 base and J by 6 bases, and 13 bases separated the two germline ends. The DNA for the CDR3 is TGTGCCAGTAGTATAGCATGGGGGGGTAGTCAGCCCCAGCATTTT. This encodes CASSIAWGGSQPQHF.

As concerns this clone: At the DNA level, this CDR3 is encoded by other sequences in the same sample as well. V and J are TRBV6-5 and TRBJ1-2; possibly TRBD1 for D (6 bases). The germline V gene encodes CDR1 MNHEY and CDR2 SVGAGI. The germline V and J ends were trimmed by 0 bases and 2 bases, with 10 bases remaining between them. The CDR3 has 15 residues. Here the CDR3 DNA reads TGTGCCAGCAGTTACTCCATACAGGGCAACTATGGCTACACCTTC. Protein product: CASSYSIQGNYGYTF.

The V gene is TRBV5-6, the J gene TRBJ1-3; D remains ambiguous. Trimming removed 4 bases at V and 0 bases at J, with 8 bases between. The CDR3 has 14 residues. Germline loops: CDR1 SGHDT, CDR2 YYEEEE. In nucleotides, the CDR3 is TGTGCCAGCAGCAGAAGGGCCTCTGGAAACACCATATATTTT. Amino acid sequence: CASSRRASGNTIYF.

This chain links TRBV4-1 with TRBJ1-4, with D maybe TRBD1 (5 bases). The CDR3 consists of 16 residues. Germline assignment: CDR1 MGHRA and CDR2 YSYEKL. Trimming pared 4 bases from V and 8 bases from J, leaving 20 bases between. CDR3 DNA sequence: TGCGCCAGCAGCCCTTATCCGGACACGAGGGACGAAAAACTGTTTTTT. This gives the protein CASSPYPDTRDEKLFF.

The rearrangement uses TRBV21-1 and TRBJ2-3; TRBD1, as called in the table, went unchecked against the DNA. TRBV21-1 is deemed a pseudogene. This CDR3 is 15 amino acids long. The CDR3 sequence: CASSKGGGLPDTQYF. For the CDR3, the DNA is TGTGCCAGCAGCAAGGGTGGGGGCCTCCCGGATACGCAGTATTTT.

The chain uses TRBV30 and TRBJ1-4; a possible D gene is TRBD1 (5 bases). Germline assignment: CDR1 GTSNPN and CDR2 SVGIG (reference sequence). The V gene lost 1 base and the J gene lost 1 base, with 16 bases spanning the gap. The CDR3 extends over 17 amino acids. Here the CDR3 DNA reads TGTGCCTGGAGTGGGGACTCGCCGGTAGGAACTAATGAAAAACTGTTTTTT. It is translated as CAWSGDSPVGTNEKLFF.

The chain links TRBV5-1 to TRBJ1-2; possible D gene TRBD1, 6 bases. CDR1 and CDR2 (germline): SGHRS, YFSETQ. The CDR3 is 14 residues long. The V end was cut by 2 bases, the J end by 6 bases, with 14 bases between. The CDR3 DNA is TGCGCCAGCAGCTTCACACAGGGAAGGGATGGCTACACCTTC. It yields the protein CASSFTQGRDGYTF.

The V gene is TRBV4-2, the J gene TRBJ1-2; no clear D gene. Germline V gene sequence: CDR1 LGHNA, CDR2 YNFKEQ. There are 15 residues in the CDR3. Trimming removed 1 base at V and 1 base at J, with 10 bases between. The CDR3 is CASSQGAGLNYGYTF. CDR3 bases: TGTGCCAGCAGCCAAGGGGCTGGCCTTAACTATGGCTACACCTTC.

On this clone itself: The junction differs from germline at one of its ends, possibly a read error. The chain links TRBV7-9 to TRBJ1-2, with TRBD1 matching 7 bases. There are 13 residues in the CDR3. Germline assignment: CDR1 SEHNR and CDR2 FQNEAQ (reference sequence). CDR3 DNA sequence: TGTGCCAGCAGCTTAATGGGGACAGATGGCTGCACCTTC. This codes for CASSLMGTDGCTF.

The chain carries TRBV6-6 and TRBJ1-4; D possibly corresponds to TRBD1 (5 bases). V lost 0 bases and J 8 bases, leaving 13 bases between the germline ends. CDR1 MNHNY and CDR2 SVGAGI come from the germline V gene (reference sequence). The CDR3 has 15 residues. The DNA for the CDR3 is TGTGCCAGCAGTTACTCGGGGCCCCAGAGCGAAAAACTGTTTTTT. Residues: CASSYSGPQSEKLFF.

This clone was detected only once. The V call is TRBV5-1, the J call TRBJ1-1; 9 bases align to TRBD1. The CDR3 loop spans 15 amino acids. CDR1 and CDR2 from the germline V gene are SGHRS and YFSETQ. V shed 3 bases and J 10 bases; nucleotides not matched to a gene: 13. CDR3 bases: TGCGCCAGCAGCTGGGGGGACAGGGATGTAGCGGCAGCTTTCTTT. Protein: CASSWGDRDVAAAFF.

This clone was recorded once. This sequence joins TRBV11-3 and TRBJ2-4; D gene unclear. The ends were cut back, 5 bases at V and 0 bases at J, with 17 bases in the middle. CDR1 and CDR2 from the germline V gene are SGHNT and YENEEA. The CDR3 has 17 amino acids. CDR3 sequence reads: CASSVTSEILAKNIQYF. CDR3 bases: TGTGCCAGCAGCGTAACCTCAGAAATATTAGCCAAAAACATTCAGTACTTC. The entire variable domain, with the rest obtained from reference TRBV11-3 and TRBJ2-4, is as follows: EAGVVQSPRYKIIEKKQPVAFWCNPISGHNTLYWYLQNLGQGPELLIRYENEEAVDDSQLPKDRFSAERLKGVDSTLKIQPAELGDSAVYLCASSVTSEILAKNIQYFGAGTRLSVL.

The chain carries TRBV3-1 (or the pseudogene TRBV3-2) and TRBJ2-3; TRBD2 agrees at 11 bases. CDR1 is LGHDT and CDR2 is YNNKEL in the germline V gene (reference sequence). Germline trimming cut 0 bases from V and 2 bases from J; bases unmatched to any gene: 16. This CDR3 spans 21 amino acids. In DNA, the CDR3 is TGTGCCAGCAGCCAAGATATGTCGGGAACGGGACTAGCGGTCTTCACAGATACGCAGTATTTT. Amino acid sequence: CASSQDMSGTGLAVFTDTQYF.